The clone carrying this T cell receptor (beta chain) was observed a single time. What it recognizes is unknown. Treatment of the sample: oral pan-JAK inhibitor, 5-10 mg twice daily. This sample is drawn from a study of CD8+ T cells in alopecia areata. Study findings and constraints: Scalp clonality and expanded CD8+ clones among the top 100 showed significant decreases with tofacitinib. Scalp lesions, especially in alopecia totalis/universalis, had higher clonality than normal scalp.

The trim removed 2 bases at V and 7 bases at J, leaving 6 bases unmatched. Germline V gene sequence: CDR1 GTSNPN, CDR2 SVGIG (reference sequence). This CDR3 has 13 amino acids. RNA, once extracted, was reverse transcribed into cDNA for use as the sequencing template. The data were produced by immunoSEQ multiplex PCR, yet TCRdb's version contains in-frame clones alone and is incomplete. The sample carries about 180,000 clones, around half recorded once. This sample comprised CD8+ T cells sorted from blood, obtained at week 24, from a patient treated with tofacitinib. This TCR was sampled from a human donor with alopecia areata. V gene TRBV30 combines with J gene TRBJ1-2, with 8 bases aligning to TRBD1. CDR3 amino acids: CAWSLTGVSGYTF. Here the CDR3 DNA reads TGTGCCTGGAGTTTGACAGGGGTTTCTGGCTACACCTTC.